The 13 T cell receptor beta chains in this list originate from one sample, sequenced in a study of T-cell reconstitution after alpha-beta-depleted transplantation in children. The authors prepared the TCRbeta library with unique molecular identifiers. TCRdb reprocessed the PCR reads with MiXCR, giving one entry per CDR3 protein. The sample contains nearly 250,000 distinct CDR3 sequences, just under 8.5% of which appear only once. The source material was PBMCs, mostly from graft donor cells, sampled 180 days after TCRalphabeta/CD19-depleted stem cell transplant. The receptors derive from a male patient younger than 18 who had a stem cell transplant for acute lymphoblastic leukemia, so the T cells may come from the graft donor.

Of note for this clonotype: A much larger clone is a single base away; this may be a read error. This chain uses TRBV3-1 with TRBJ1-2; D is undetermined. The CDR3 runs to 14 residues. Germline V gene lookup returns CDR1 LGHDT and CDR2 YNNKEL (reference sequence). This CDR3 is CDSSQNGQSIGYTF. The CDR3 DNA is TGTGACAGCAGCCAAAATGGGCAATCTATTGGCTACACCTTC.

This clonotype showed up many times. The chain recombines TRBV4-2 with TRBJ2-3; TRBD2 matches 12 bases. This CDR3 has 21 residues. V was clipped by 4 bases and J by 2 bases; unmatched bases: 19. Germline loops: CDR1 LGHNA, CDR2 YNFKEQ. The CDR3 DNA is TGTGCCAGCAGCCCCCCGGGACCTAGCGGGGGGGCCGTACGACCCACAGATACGCAGTATTTT. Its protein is CASSPPGPSGGAVRPTDTQYF.

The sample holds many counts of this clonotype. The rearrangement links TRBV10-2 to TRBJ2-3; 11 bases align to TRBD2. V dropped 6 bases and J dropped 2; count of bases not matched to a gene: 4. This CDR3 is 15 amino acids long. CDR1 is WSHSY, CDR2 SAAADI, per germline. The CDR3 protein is CASSPGLADTDTQYF. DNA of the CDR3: TGCGCCAGCAGCCCGGGACTAGCGGACACAGATACGCAGTATTTT.

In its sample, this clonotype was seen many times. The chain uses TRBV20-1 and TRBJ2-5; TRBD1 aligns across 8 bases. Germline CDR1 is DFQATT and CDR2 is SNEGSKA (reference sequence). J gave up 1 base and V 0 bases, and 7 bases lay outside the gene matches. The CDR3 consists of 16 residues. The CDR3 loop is CSARDQDRVFQETQYF. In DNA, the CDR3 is TGCAGTGCTAGAGATCAGGACAGGGTCTTCCAAGAGACCCAGTACTTC.

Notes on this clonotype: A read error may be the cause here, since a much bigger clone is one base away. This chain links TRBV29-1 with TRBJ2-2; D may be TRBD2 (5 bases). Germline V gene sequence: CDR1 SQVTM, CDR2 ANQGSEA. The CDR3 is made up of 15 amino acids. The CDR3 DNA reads TGCAGCGTTAATAGGGCTGGGGTGAACACCGGGGAGCCGTTTTTT. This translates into CSVNRAGVNTGEPFF.

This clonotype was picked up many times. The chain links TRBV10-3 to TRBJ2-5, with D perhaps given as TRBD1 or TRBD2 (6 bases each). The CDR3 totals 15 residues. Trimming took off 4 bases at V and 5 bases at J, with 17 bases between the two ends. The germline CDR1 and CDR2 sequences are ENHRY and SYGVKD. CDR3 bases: TGTGCCATCAGTGTTGGAGGGGGGCGAGGGGAGACCCAGTACTTC. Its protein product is CAISVGGGRGETQYF.

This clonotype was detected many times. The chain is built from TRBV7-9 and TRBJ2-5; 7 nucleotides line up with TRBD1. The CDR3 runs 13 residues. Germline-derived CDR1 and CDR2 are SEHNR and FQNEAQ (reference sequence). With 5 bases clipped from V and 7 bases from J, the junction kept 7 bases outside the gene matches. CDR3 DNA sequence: TGTGCCAGCAGCCCTGACAGGGTTGGGACCCAGTACTTC. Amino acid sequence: CASSPDRVGTQYF.

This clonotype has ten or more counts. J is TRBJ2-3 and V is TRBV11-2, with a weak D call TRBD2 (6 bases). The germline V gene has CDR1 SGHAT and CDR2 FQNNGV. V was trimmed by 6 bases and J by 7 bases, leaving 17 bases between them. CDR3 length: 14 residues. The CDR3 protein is CASSRGLLPHTQYF. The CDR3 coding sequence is TGTGCCAGCAGTAGAGGACTATTGCCCCATACGCAGTATTTT.

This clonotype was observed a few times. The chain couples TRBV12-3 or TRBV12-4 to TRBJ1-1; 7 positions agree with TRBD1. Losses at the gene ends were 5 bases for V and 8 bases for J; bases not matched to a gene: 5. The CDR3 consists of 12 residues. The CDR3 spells CASSPQGLEAFF. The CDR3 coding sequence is TGTGCCAGCAGTCCACAGGGGCTGGAAGCTTTCTTT.

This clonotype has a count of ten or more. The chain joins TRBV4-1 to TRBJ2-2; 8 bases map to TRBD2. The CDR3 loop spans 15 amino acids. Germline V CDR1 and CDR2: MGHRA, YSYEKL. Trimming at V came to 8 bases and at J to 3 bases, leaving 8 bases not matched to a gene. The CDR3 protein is CASSRGGRHTGELFF. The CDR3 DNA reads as TGCGCCAGCTCAAGGGGCGGGAGGCACACCGGGGAGCTGTTTTTT.

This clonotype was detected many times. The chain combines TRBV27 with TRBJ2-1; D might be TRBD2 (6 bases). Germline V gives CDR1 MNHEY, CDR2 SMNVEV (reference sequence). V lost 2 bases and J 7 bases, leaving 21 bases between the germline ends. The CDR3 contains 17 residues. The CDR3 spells CASSLLTRLVPMNEQFF. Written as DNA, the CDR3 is TGTGCCAGCAGTTTACTTACCAGACTAGTACCGATGAATGAGCAGTTCTTC.

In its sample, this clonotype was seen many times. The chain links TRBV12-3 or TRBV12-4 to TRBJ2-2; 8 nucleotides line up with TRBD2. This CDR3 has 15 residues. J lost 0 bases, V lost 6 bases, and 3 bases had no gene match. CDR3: CASSHSGTNTGELFF. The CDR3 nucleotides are TGTGCCAGCAGCCATAGCGGGACGAACACCGGGGAGCTGTTTTTT.

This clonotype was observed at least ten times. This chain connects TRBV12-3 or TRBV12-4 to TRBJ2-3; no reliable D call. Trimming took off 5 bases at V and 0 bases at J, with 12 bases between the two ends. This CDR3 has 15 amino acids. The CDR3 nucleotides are TGTGCCAGCAGTCCCGAGCTAACTAGCACAGATACGCAGTATTTT. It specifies CASSPELTSTDTQYF.